This T cell receptor beta chain stems from a study of cytomegalovirus exposure and HLA in healthy donors. Notes on the study in general: Associated with cytomegalovirus, according to the listing, were 150 to 200 TCR beta chains. An analysis that came later showed most CMV-associated TCR beta chains appearing HLA-restricted.

The PCR had 60 Vbeta and 13 Jbeta primers. Repertoires were generated with immunoSEQ multiplex PCR, while TCRdb's copy carries only in-frame clones and drops some. The repertoire holds roughly 140,000 clones, approximately 80% seen once, with 4.5% to 6.5% in the top ten. Points on this clone: Its specificity is unknown.

This TCR came from a male donor in good health and CMV-seronegative. Specimen: PBMCs.

In nucleotides, the CDR3 is TGTGCCAGCAGCCCAGGGGGACGGCGACATTTCTATGGCTACACCTTC. This translates into CASSPGGRRHFYGYTF. The chain is built from TRBV11-2 and TRBJ1-2; 7 bases align to TRBD1. This CDR3 contains 16 residues. The V gene's germline CDR1 is SGHAT and CDR2 FQNNGV. J lost 4 bases, V lost 5 bases, and 13 bases had no gene match.